This TCR beta chain was captured in a study of T cell responses to AZD1222 COVID-19 vaccine. Study-wide results and caveats: At baseline, just a handful of AZD1222 recipients tested seropositive. Repertoire samples came only from after the peak T cell response. An increase in Spike-specific TCR breadth and depth was observed after two AZD1222 doses. Donor demographics were predominantly white British with a female majority; clonal diversity may be underestimated.

The CDR3 runs 15 residues. Trimming stripped 1 base from V and 5 bases from J, with 9 bases between. The V gene's germline CDR1 is SGHTA and CDR2 FQGNSA. This table comes from immunoSEQ multiplex PCR, and its TCRdb copy is limited to in-frame clones, with some not included. The sample lists 170,000 or so clones; 80% to 95% were seen once. Of note for this clone: Its antigen is currently unknown.

The source of this sequence is an adult who received the MenACWY meningococcal vaccine as a control. The chain employs TRBV7-2 and TRBJ1-6; the D is unclear. The material sequenced was peripheral blood, taken 28 days after the second dose of the MenACWY control vaccine. CDR3 amino acids: CASSLVASNNSPLHF. DNA for the CDR3: TGTGCCAGCAGCTTAGTTGCCAGTAATAATTCACCCCTCCACTTT.